This T cell receptor beta chain was captured by sequencing in a study of CD8+ T cells in alopecia areata. General study points: Scalp clonality and expanded CD8+ clones among the top 100 fell significantly with tofacitinib. Higher clonality was seen in lesional scalp than in normal scalp, especially in alopecia totalis/universalis.

TCR sequencing used cDNA made by reverse transcription of extracted RNA. Some clones are missing from TCRdb's copy, which holds only in-frame ones; the method was immunoSEQ multiplex PCR. This table holds some 98,000 clones, about 64% found once. The treatment is: oral pan-JAK inhibitor, 5-10 mg twice daily. Germline CDR1 and CDR2: MNHEY and SVGAGI. The CDR3 sequence is 13 residues long. Trimming removed 6 bases at V and 0 bases at J, with 3 bases between. About this clone itself: Its antigen remains unknown.

The sequence was collected from a human donor with alopecia areata. This sequence joins TRBV6-5 and TRBJ2-6; no reliable D call. The sample here was CD8+ T cells sorted from blood, taken at week 4, from a patient treated with tofacitinib. The CDR3: CASRNSGANVLTF. Here the CDR3 DNA reads TGTGCCAGCAGGAACTCTGGGGCCAACGTCCTGACTTTC.